Here is one TCR beta chain with its context. Its antigen is undetermined. The data originate from a study of T cell repertoires in cytomegalovirus infection. Using its own MiXCR run on the reads, TCRdb lists one record per CDR3 protein. The table shows approximately 730,000 distinct CDR3 sequences, with 25% to 35% occurring only once. The V and J ends lost 3 bases and 5 bases, in that order; junction bases with no gene match: 6. The CDR3 extends over 14 amino acids. Germline assignment: CDR1 MGHRA and CDR2 YSYEKL. Sequenced here: cultured CD8+ T cells from PBMCs, sampled from culture after CMV antigen stimulation. This rearrangement joins TRBV4-1 to TRBJ2-5; 7 bases are a match to TRBD1. This clonotype was sampled from a human donor in good health (CMV status not recorded). Some clones in this sample may be carry-over from other donors' samples. The chain's CDR3 is CASSHTGVGETQYF. In DNA form, the CDR3 reads TGCGCCAGCAGCCACACAGGGGTAGGGGAGACCCAGTACTTC.